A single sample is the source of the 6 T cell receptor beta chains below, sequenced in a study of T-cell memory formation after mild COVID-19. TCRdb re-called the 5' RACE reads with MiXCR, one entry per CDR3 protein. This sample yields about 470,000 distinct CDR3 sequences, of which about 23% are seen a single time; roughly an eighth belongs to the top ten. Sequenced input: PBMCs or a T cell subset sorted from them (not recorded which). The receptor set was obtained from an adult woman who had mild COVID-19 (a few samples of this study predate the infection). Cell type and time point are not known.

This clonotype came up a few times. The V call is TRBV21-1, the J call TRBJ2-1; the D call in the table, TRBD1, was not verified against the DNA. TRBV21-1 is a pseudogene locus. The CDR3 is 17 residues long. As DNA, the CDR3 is TGTGCCAGCAGCCACCTCCGGCGACAGAGAACCTACAATGAGCAGTTCTTC. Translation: CASSHLRRQRTYNEQFF.

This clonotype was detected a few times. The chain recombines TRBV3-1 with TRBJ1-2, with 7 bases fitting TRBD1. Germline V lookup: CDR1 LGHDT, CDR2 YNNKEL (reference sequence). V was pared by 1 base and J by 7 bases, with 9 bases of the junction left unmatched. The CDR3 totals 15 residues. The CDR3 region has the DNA TGTGCCAGCAGCCAAGTCCAACAGGGGACGGGTGGCTACACCTTC. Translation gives CASSQVQQGTGGYTF.

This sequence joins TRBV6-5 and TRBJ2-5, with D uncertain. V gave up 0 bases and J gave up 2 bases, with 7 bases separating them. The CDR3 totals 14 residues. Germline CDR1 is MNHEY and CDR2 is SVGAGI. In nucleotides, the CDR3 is TGTGCCAGCAGTTACTCGACCCTGCAAGAGACCCAGTACTTC. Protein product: CASSYSTLQETQYF.

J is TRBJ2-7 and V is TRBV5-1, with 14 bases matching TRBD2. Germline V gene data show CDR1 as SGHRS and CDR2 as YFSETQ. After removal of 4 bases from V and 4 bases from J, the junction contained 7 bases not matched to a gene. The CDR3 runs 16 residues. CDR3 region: CASSPGLAGVSYEQYF. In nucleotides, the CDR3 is TGCGCCAGCAGCCCGGGACTAGCGGGAGTATCGTACGAGCAGTACTTC.

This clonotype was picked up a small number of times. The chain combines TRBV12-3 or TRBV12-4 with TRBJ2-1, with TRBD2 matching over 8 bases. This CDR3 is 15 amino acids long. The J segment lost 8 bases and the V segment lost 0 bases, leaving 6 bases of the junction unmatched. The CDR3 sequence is CASSLASSGVYEQFF. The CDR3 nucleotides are TGTGCCAGCAGTTTAGCTAGTAGCGGGGTCTATGAGCAGTTCTTC.

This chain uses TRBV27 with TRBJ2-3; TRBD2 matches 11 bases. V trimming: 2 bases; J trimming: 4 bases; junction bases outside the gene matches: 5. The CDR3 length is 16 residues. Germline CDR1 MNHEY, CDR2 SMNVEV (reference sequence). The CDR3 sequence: CASSLIAGGLPDTQYF. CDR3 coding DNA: TGTGCCAGCAGTTTAATAGCGGGGGGGCTCCCAGATACGCAGTATTTT.